Reported below is one T cell receptor beta chain. The antigen this receptor binds is unknown. It has no much larger one-base neighbor in the sample; base qualities were not kept. The immunoSEQ assay used for TCR sequencing gave the T-cell fraction in both tumor and uninvolved lung tissue. From the authors' description of their analysis: For survival analysis, patients were split into high (upper tertile) and low (lower two tertiles) T-cell fraction groups and compared by log-rank test. A signed-rank test was used to check for differences in T-cell fraction between paired tumor and uninvolved lung. The clones in this table, taken by TCRdb from immuneACCESS, are in-frame only. Not every clone is retained; where verified, under half of the shortfall comes from an unresolved V gene, and the cause of the rest is unknown. V and J calls and clone size come straight from that table; D and trimming were deduced from the DNA. The sample records 20,000 to 25,000 clones, around 80% of which are singletons. The top ten clonotypes cover 3% to 4% of the sample.

The data derive from a study of tumor-infiltrating lymphocytes in localized non-small cell lung cancer listed by TCRdb under 2021. About the investigation overall: The cohort covered several histologies, both smokers and never-smokers, and patients whose samples were collected after neoadjuvant chemotherapy. A total of 55 patients were part of the paired comparison of immunoSEQ T-cell fraction between tumor and uninvolved lung. From each patient came resected tumor tissue plus uninvolved lung tissue from that same patient, and the uninvolved lung tissue was described as non-adjacent to the tumor. In total, the ICON cohort consisted of 140 or so surgical patients with localized non-small cell lung cancer who had their tumors resected. Flow cytometry, multiplex immunofluorescence, RNA-seq, exome sequencing and proteomics were applied to the same patients as TCR sequencing, which was one of several integrated assays. General study outcomes and caveats: The TCR-derived T-cell fraction showed no difference between the flow cytometry-defined immunotypes IM1 (good prognosis) and IM2 (poor prognosis). Higher T cell infiltration in tumors than in uninvolved lung tissue was supported by TCRbeta sequencing, consistent with immunofluorescence CD3 counts. Tumor T-cell fraction from TCR sequencing was not associated with recurrence-free survival (p = 0.61). Because assay coverage varied across patients depending on available tissue quantity, TCR sequencing was performed for only a subset of the cohort. Because different pieces of the same tissue were used for different assays, technical variation could not be separated from intratumor heterogeneity.

According to the germline V gene, CDR1 reads KGHSH and CDR2 reads LQKENI. The trim is 0 bases for V and 5 bases for J, with a gap of 13 bases between the germline ends. The CDR3 runs 15 residues from the cysteine to the phenylalanine. CDR3 DNA is the only sequence kept; it has 45 bases, read in frame from the first base. ICON enrollment began in early 2016, and the last patient was enrolled in 2018. Fresh tumor and matched uninvolved tissue for in-depth immune analyses, including TCR sequencing, were collected from a subcohort of around 73 patients. TCR sequencing was performed on DNA isolated from bulk tissue, without cell sorting.

The clonotype originates from a human donor with non-small cell lung cancer. The sequenced sample consisted of lung tumor tissue. The rearranged chain carries TRBV18 and TRBJ2-5; the D segment may tentatively be TRBD1 or TRBD2, each giving 5 matched bases. The CDR3 protein is CASSPPGPGWETQYF. The nucleotides are TGTGCCAGCTCACCACCGGGACCCGGTTGGGAGACCCAGTACTTC.